This T cell receptor beta chain was sequenced during a study of T-cell reconstitution after alpha-beta-depleted transplantation in children. Study outcomes and limitations: Reportedly, only several hundred clones from non-depleted graft cells drove alpha-beta T-cell counts at about two months. The study traced high day-60 TCRbeta diversity in some patients to surviving recipient T cells and thymic progenitors. T-cell counts and diversity at one year following transplant were attributed mainly to newly produced T cells.

This clonotype turned up a few times. Its antigen is currently unknown. CDR3 length: 14 amino acids. CDR1 and CDR2 from the germline V gene are MGHDK and SYGVNS. V lost 2 bases, J lost 1 base, and 1 base stayed unmatched. Unique molecular identifiers were incorporated when the TCRbeta library was constructed. One entry per CDR3 protein results from TCRdb running MiXCR on the PCR reads. The sample contains more than 400,000 distinct CDR3 sequences, 10% to 12% of which appear only once. J is TRBJ1-1 and V is TRBV25-1; 7 bases agree with TRBD1. Sequencing used PBMCs, mostly from graft donor cells, obtained 180 days after TCRalphabeta/CD19-depleted stem cell transplant. The sequence was obtained from a female patient aged 2-9 years who had a stem cell transplant for aplastic anemia, so the T cells may come from the graft donor. This CDR3 is CASSEQGGNTEAFF. The CDR3 region has the DNA TGTGCCAGCAGTGAACAGGGGGGGAACACTGAAGCTTTCTTT.